This entry lists 17 T cell receptor beta chains sequenced from one sample in a study of T-cell reconstitution after alpha-beta-depleted transplantation in children (dated by TCRdb to 2015 to 2016). The library was built by means of PCR. Sequencer: Illumina HiSeq 2500. TCR library preparation used molecular barcoding, with unique molecular identifiers applied to normalize quantification of the TCRbeta repertoire. In TCRdb, the public reads were trimmed at Q25 with fastp and aligned with MiXCR, with productive beta chains retained. Each CDR3 protein gets just one entry, which takes the most common genes and DNA from the rows behind it. This sample lists about 540,000 distinct CDR3 sequences; around 16% were detected once. Approximately 3% of the sample is in the top ten clones. This material consisted of PBMCs from the stem cell graft donor, taken from the stem cell graft. The receptors were gathered from a human donor who donated a stem cell graft to a child with acute lymphoblastic leukemia.

The sample holds a few counts of this clonotype. V gene TRBV7-3 combines with J gene TRBJ2-5; 10 bases match TRBD2. The CDR3 covers 16 residues. CDR1 is SGHTA and CDR2 is FQGTGA in the germline V gene. J gave up 0 bases and V 2 bases, and 3 bases lay outside the gene matches. The CDR3 sequence: CASSLALAGNQETQYF. DNA of the CDR3: TGTGCCAGCAGCTTAGCACTAGCGGGGAACCAAGAGACCCAGTACTTC.

Here the CDR3 DNA reads TGTGCCAGCAGCGTAGGGGACAGGGTCAACGAGCAGTACTTC. Translating gives CASSVGDRVNEQYF. This chain joins TRBV9 and TRBJ2-7, with 9 bases fitting TRBD1. CDR3 size: 14 residues. V gave up 0 bases and J gave up 5 bases; unmatched junction bases: 3. Germline loops: CDR1 SGDLS, CDR2 YYNGEE. Combining the CDR3 with reference TRBV9 and TRBJ2-7 gives the whole variable domain DSGVTQTPKHLITATGQRVTLRCSPRSGDLSVYWYQQSLDQGLQFLIQYYNGEERAKGNILERFSAQQFPDLHSELNLSSLELGDSALYFCASSVGDRVNEQYFGPGTRLTVT.

This chain uses TRBV25-1 with TRBJ2-1, with 9 nucleotides matching TRBD2. Per germline, CDR1 MGHDK and CDR2 SYGVNS. V trimming: 2 bases; J trimming: 7 bases; junction bases outside the gene matches: 9. The CDR3 length is 16 residues. The CDR3 region is CASSEIGGRAGNEQFF. In DNA form, the CDR3 reads TGTGCCAGCAGTGAAATTGGCGGGAGGGCCGGGAATGAGCAGTTCTTC.

This clonotype was observed many times. The chain employs TRBV18 and TRBJ1-1, with D hard to call. The CDR3 sequence is 13 residues long. The ends were cut back, 8 bases at V and 1 base at J, with 11 bases in the middle. Per germline, CDR1 KGHSH and CDR2 LQKENI. CDR3 sequence: CASSQGRNTEAFF. CDR3 DNA sequence: TGTGCCAGCAGCCAAGGACGGAACACTGAAGCTTTCTTT.

The V gene is TRBV24-1, the J gene TRBJ2-3; D call uncertain. The CDR3 consists of 13 residues. CDR1 is KGHDR and CDR2 is SFDVKD in the germline V gene. V was pared by 0 bases and J by 3 bases, with 3 bases between. The CDR3 coding sequence is TGTGCCACCAGTGATTTGGATACAGATACGCAGTATTTT. Its protein is CATSDLDTDTQYF.

This clonotype appeared a few times. J is TRBJ1-1 and V is TRBV7-9; D is unclear. The CDR3 is made up of 15 amino acids. Per germline, CDR1 SEHNR and CDR2 FQNEAQ (reference sequence). The V and J ends lost 4 bases and 3 bases respectively, with 15 bases between them. CDR3 protein: CASSSYHSSHTEAFF. DNA of the CDR3: TGTGCCAGCAGCTCCTACCACAGTAGCCACACTGAAGCTTTCTTT.

The DNA of the CDR3 is TGCAGCGTTGTGTGGGGAGGTGAAAAACTGTTTTTT. It is translated as CSVVWGGEKLFF. The chain employs TRBV29-1 and TRBJ1-4, with D hard to call. This CDR3 is built from 12 residues. V lost 4 bases to trimming and J lost 7 bases, with 10 bases between them. CDR1 and CDR2 from the germline V gene are SQVTM and ANQGSEA. The whole variable domain, filled in from reference TRBV29-1 and TRBJ1-4, reads SAVISQKPSRDICQRGTSLTIQCQVDSQVTMMFWYRQQPGQSLTLIATANQGSEATYESGFVIDKFPISRPNLTFSTLTVSNMSPEDSSIYLCSVVWGGEKLFFGSGTQLSVL.

The CDR3 DNA is TGTGCCAGCAGTCGAGGGGGAAACGATCAGCCCCAGCATTTT. Translated, it gives CASSRGGNDQPQHF. This chain links TRBV7-9 with TRBJ1-5, with a tentative D call TRBD1 (6 bases). This CDR3 has 14 amino acids. Trimming shortened V by 6 bases and J by 5 bases, and 14 bases separated the two germline ends. Germline V gene sequence: CDR1 SEHNR, CDR2 FQNEAQ (reference sequence). The variable domain in full, with the rest retrieved from reference TRBV7-9 and TRBJ1-5, is DTGVSQNPRHKITKRGQNVTFRCDPISEHNRLYWYRQTLGQGPEFLTYFQNEAQLEKSRLLSDRFSAERPKGSFSTLEIQRTEQGDSAMYLCASSRGGNDQPQHFGDGTRLSIL.

The chain has TRBV25-1 and TRBJ2-7, with D perhaps assigned TRBD1 or TRBD2 (5 bases each). The CDR3 covers 15 residues. Germline assignment: CDR1 MGHDK and CDR2 SYGVNS. Trimming took 6 bases from V and 6 from J, leaving 21 bases between them. This CDR3 is CASRVRGAGEGEQYF. In DNA, the CDR3 is TGTGCCAGCAGGGTTCGAGGGGCCGGGGAAGGCGAGCAGTACTTC.

A few counts support this clonotype. The rearrangement links TRBV4-1 to TRBJ2-5; D gene ambiguous. Germline-derived CDR1 and CDR2 are MGHRA and YSYEKL. With 0 bases removed from V and 6 bases from J, the gap between germline ends came to 8 bases. This CDR3 is 13 amino acids long. The CDR3 DNA reads TGCGCCAGCAGCCAAGAGATAGTCCAGACCCAGTACTTC. It yields the protein CASSQEIVQTQYF.

This clonotype was observed a handful of times. The rearrangement joins TRBV29-1 to TRBJ2-7; D gene unclear. The V end was cut by 2 bases, the J end by 2 bases, with 10 bases between. The CDR3 is made up of 13 amino acids. Germline V gene lookup returns CDR1 SQVTM and CDR2 ANQGSEA. The chain's CDR3 is CSVESQETYEQYF. CDR3 bases: TGCAGCGTTGAAAGCCAGGAGACCTACGAGCAGTACTTC.

The chain recombines TRBV6-4 with TRBJ1-1; D gene unclear. The CDR3 runs to 16 residues. Germline CDR1 reads MRHNA; CDR2 reads SNTAGT. The V end was cut by 3 bases, the J end by 0 bases, with 14 bases between. The CDR3 reads CASSEPRGELNTEAFF. In DNA, the CDR3 is TGTGCCAGCAGTGAACCACGGGGAGAGTTGAACACTGAAGCTTTCTTT.

This clonotype was recorded a few times. The chain couples TRBV20-1 to TRBJ2-2; possible D gene TRBD2, 6 bases. Trimming shortened V by 3 bases and J by 6 bases, and 17 bases separated the two germline ends. Germline CDR1 DFQATT, CDR2 SNEGSKA (reference sequence). The CDR3 loop spans 15 amino acids. DNA of the CDR3: TGCAGTGCTAGGGACAATGGGAGGAGGGCCGGGGAGCTGTTTTTT. This encodes CSARDNGRRAGELFF.

The chain uses TRBV19 and TRBJ2-1; D is uncertain. CDR3 length equals 11 residues. CDR1 and CDR2 from the germline V gene are LNHDA and SQIVND (reference sequence). The V and J ends lost 5 bases and 8 bases respectively, with 7 bases between them. The CDR3 is CASSQLHEQFF. The DNA for the CDR3 is TGTGCCAGTAGTCAGCTACATGAGCAGTTCTTC.

This clonotype was seen at least ten times. The chain carries TRBV6-5 and TRBJ2-5, with D unresolved. The CDR3 length is 14 residues. The germline gives CDR1 MNHEY, CDR2 SVGAGI. V was cut by 5 bases and J by 2 bases, with 12 bases left in between. This chain's CDR3 is CASSPGPAQETQYF. The CDR3 bases are TGTGCCAGCAGTCCCGGCCCAGCACAAGAGACCCAGTACTTC.

This clonotype appeared a few times. The chain combines TRBV21-1 with TRBJ2-7. TRBV21-1 is reported as a pseudogene. This CDR3 contains 15 residues. The CDR3 protein is CASSKGRIYSYEQYF. The CDR3 DNA is TGTGCCAGCAGCAAGGGAAGAATTTACTCCTACGAGCAGTACTTC.

The chain has TRBV27 and TRBJ1-4; D might be TRBD1 (5 bases). Per germline, CDR1 MNHEY and CDR2 SMNVEV (reference sequence). This CDR3 region has 15 residues. With 5 bases removed from V and 4 bases from J, the gap between germline ends came to 14 bases. The chain's CDR3 is CASSPPGTDNEKLFF. Here the CDR3 DNA reads TGTGCCAGCAGTCCCCCCGGGACGGATAATGAAAAACTGTTTTTT.